The T cell receptor beta chain under discussion was sequenced for a study of breast tumors, draining lymph nodes, adjacent tissues. TCRdb used MiXCR to reprocess the multiplex PCR reads, holding one entry per CDR3 protein. The repertoire consists of 200,000 to 250,000 distinct CDR3 sequences, with about a third occurring once and the leading ten covering roughly 1.5%. This clonotype occurred many times. This CDR3 region has 11 residues. In germline, CDR1 is SNHLY, CDR2 FYNNEI. V was trimmed by 1 base and J by 6 bases, leaving 4 bases between them. Breast cancer patients provided tissue from their axillary draining lymph nodes.

The receptor comes from a female donor with breast cancer. Some clones in this sample may be carry-over from other donors' samples. The V and J genes are TRBV2 and TRBJ2-7, with D hard to call. The sequenced material came from axillary lymph node tissue. This CDR3 reads CASSEGPEQYF. The CDR3 nucleotides read TGTGCCAGCAGTGAAGGTCCCGAGCAGTACTTC. The variable domain in full, completed from reference TRBV2 and TRBJ2-7, reads EPEVTQTPSHQVTQMGQEVILRCVPISNHLYFYWYRQILGQKVEFLVSFYNNEISEKSEIFDDQFSVERPDGSNFTLKIRSTKLEDSAMYFCASSEGPEQYFGPGTRLTVT.